Below, 17 T cell receptor beta chains from the same sample are listed, as sequenced in a study of blood T cell repertoires in COVID-19. The repertoire was sequenced with immunoSEQ multiplex PCR; TCRdb's copy has only in-frame clones and lacks some. The profile covers some 120,000 clones, with around 78% appearing a single time and under 2.5% taken by the ten largest. Sequencing was carried out using peripheral blood. These receptors all come from a man aged 30 to 39 with acute or convalescent COVID-19.

The rearrangement uses TRBV7-9 and TRBJ2-5, with D perhaps matching TRBD1 (5 bases). The V end lost 3 bases, the J end lost 2 bases, and 13 bases lay between the germline ends. The CDR3 runs to 15 residues. CDR1 is SEHNR and CDR2 is FQNEAQ in the germline V gene (reference sequence). CDR3 sequence: CASSLVPGWQETQYF. The DNA of the CDR3 is TGTGCCAGCAGCTTGGTCCCAGGGTGGCAAGAGACCCAGTACTTC.

The V call is TRBV10-3, the J call TRBJ1-5; D unresolved. Germline V gene sequence: CDR1 ENHRY, CDR2 SYGVKD. Trimming stripped 0 bases from V and 2 bases from J, with 8 bases between. This CDR3 has 15 amino acids. The CDR3 region is CAISESEGGNQPQHF. DNA of the CDR3: TGTGCCATCAGTGAGTCGGAGGGAGGCAATCAGCCCCAGCATTTT.

This chain links TRBV4-1 with TRBJ2-3; a possible D gene is TRBD1 (7 bases). There are 17 residues in the CDR3. Trimming shortened V by 4 bases and J by 4 bases, and 21 bases separated the two germline ends. Germline values: CDR1 MGHRA, CDR2 YSYEKL. The CDR3, as DNA: TGCGCCAGCAGCCGGGGAGGATCGAGACAGGGCCCAGATACGCAGTATTTT. It encodes CASSRGGSRQGPDTQYF.

This chain joins TRBV7-9 and TRBJ2-3, with unresolved D. The V gene's germline CDR1 is SEHNR and CDR2 FQNEAQ (reference sequence). The ends were cut back, 1 base at V and 0 bases at J, with 8 bases in the middle. This CDR3 has 15 residues. The CDR3 loop is CASSLGLASTDTQYF. DNA of the CDR3: TGTGCCAGCAGCTTAGGGCTGGCTAGCACAGATACGCAGTATTTT.

The chain carries TRBV19 and TRBJ1-5; D gene unclear. Trimming took 10 bases from V and 1 from J, leaving 8 bases between them. The CDR3 is 12 amino acids. Germline V gene lookup returns CDR1 LNHDA and CDR2 SQIVND (reference sequence). Written as DNA, the CDR3 is TGTGCCACCTCGGAGAGCAATCAGCCCCAGCATTTT. This translates into CATSESNQPQHF.

The rearrangement joins TRBV10-1 to TRBJ2-1; D possibly corresponds to TRBD2 (6 bases). This CDR3 has 13 amino acids. Deletions cut 5 bases from V and 7 bases from J, with 12 bases between. The germline gives CDR1 WNHNN, CDR2 SYGVQD (reference sequence). The CDR3 region is CASSLTSTNEQFF. The CDR3 coding sequence is TGCGCCAGCAGTCTGACTAGTACGAATGAGCAGTTCTTC.

V and J are TRBV9 and TRBJ2-5; TRBD2 might be the D (6 bases). Germline loops: CDR1 SGDLS, CDR2 YYNGEE. The ends were cut back, 3 bases at V and 4 bases at J, with 25 bases in the middle. The CDR3 is 18 residues long. The CDR3: CASSALPGVTGPRETQYF. CDR3 sequence (DNA): TGTGCCAGCAGCGCGCTCCCGGGGGTTACGGGGCCGAGAGAGACCCAGTACTTC.

This clone was recorded once. CDR3 sequence reads: CASSEAGEGFADTQYF. The CDR3 nucleotides read TGTGCCAGCAGTGAGGCGGGAGAGGGGTTCGCAGATACGCAGTATTTT. The V and J genes are TRBV6-1 and TRBJ2-3; 7 bases map to TRBD2. The CDR3 covers 16 residues. Germline CDR1 reads MNHNS; CDR2 reads SASEGT. Trimming removed 3 bases from V and 4 bases from J; junction bases left unmatched: 10.

The J gene is TRBJ2-7, the V gene TRBV21-1; the table's TRBD2 call for D was not verified on the DNA. TRBV21-1 is annotated as a pseudogene. The CDR3 runs to 14 residues. CDR3 coding DNA: TGTGCCAGCAGCAAAGGGTGCGGGTCCTACGAGCAGTACGTC. Amino acids: CASSKGCGSYEQYV.

This chain joins TRBV7-2 and TRBJ1-2; 10 bases map to TRBD1. Losses at the gene ends were 3 bases for V and 7 bases for J; bases not matched to a gene: 5. From germline, CDR1 is SGHTA and CDR2 FQGNSA. The CDR3 has 14 residues. The CDR3 nucleotides are TGTGCCAGCAGCTTTTCCGGGACAGGGGCTGGCTACACCTTC. The encoded protein is CASSFSGTGAGYTF.

The chain combines TRBV7-8 with TRBJ1-3; 7 nucleotides agree with TRBD1. This CDR3 has 16 residues. Germline V CDR1 and CDR2: SGHVS, FQNEAQ. The V and J ends lost 1 base and 0 bases, in that order; junction bases with no gene match: 3. CDR3 protein: CASSLDRGRSGNTIYF. CDR3 nucleotide sequence: TGTGCCAGCAGCTTAGACAGGGGCCGCTCTGGAAACACCATATATTTT.

This sequence joins TRBV4-2 and TRBJ2-3; 8 nucleotides match TRBD2. Germline trimming cut 0 bases from V and 4 bases from J; bases unmatched to any gene: 9. The CDR3 is made up of 17 amino acids. The germline V gene has CDR1 LGHNA and CDR2 YNFKEQ. CDR3: CASSQDVASGGADTQYF. Here the CDR3 DNA reads TGTGCCAGCAGCCAAGACGTGGCCAGCGGGGGTGCAGATACGCAGTATTTT.

The chain couples TRBV4-2 to TRBJ2-2; the match to TRBD2 covers 9 bases. The CDR3 is 17 amino acids. V lost 0 bases and J lost 5; bases outside the gene matches: 7. Germline-derived CDR1 and CDR2 are LGHNA and YNFKEQ. CDR3 sequence (DNA): TGTGCCAGCAGCCAAGAAGGAAGCGGGAGGAATACCGGGGAGCTGTTTTTT. Its translation: CASSQEGSGRNTGELFF.

The chain carries TRBV7-3 and TRBJ2-3; D is ambiguous. V shed 0 bases and J shed 0 bases, with 7 bases lying between them. The germline V gene encodes CDR1 SGHTA and CDR2 FQGTGA. The CDR3 runs to 15 residues. CDR3 loop: CASSLTGRSTDTQYF. In DNA, the CDR3 is TGTGCCAGCAGCTTAACGGGCCGGAGCACAGATACGCAGTATTTT. Based on the CDR3 plus reference TRBV7-3 and TRBJ2-3, the full variable domain is GAGVSQTPSNKVTEKGKYVELRCDPISGHTALYWYRQSLGQGPEFLIYFQGTGAADDSGLPNDRFFAVRPEGSVSTLKIQRTERGDSAVYLCASSLTGRSTDTQYFGPGTRLTVL.

On this clone itself: The junction shows a germline mismatch at one end, possibly a read error. V usage is TRBV18 and J usage is TRBJ1-5, with 10 positions matching TRBD1. The CDR3 is made up of 14 amino acids. Germline CDR1 KGHSH, CDR2 LQKENI. This CDR3 is CASSQTGGNQPQHF. CDR3 coding DNA: TGTGCCAGCTCCCAGACAGGGGGCAACCAGCCCCAGCATTTT.

This rearrangement joins TRBV5-1 to TRBJ1-2, with D possibly being TRBD1 (6 bases). V was pared by 0 bases and J by 4 bases, with 10 bases between. From germline, CDR1 is SGHRS and CDR2 YFSETQ. The CDR3 loop spans 14 amino acids. Here the CDR3 reads CASSLAGEFYGYTF. The CDR3 bases are TGCGCCAGCAGCTTGGCAGGGGAATTCTATGGCTACACCTTC. Complete variable domain (other parts from reference TRBV5-1 and TRBJ1-2): KAGVTQTPRYLIKTRGQQVTLSCSPISGHRSVSWYQQTPGQGLQFLFEYFSETQRNKGNFPGRFSGRQFSNSRSEMNVSTLELGDSALYLCASSLAGEFYGYTFGSGTRLTVV.

This clone was seen only once. This sequence joins TRBV2 and TRBJ2-1; TRBD2 might be the D (5 bases). Trimming removed 6 bases at V and 2 bases at J, with 14 bases between. CDR3 length: 15 amino acids. CDR1 is SNHLY, CDR2 FYNNEI, per germline. As DNA, the CDR3 is TGTGCCAGCAGCCCCGAGGGAAACACCTACAATGAGCAGTTCTTC. It is translated as CASSPEGNTYNEQFF.